The 14 T cell receptor beta chains given below trace back to one sample, sequenced in a study of T cell repertoires in cytomegalovirus infection. TCRdb re-called the reads with MiXCR, one entry per CDR3 protein. The table includes some 700,000 distinct CDR3 sequences, 35% detected once. The sequenced sample consisted of PBMCs. The source of these receptors is a human donor in good health (CMV status not recorded). Some clones in this sample may be carry-over from other donors' samples.

This clonotype was detected many times. V is TRBV20-1 and J is TRBJ1-2; the match to TRBD1 covers 9 bases. Looked up from germline, CDR1 is DFQATT and CDR2 is SNEGSKA (reference sequence). The V segment lost 6 bases and the J segment 7 bases; nucleotides outside the gene matches: 15. The CDR3 is 15 residues long. The CDR3 protein is CSAIPGQGPSRGYTF. The CDR3 DNA sequence: TGCAGTGCGATACCGGGACAGGGTCCGTCGCGTGGCTACACCTTC.

A few counts support this clonotype. The genes are TRBV28 and TRBJ1-1, with D maybe TRBD1 (5 bases). The CDR3 has 11 amino acids. Germline lookup yields CDR1 MDHEN and CDR2 SYDVKM. V was shortened by 4 bases and J by 10 bases, with 10 bases between the two germline ends. Written as DNA, the CDR3 is TGTGCCAGCAGTTCCCCGGGGGGAGCTTTCTTT. It codes for CASSSPGGAFF.

The gene calls are TRBV20-1 and TRBJ1-6; 7 bases are a match to TRBD1. The J segment lost 7 bases and the V segment lost 5 bases, leaving 8 bases of the junction unmatched. The CDR3 runs to 14 residues. Germline V gene data show CDR1 as DFQATT and CDR2 as SNEGSKA (reference sequence). CDR3 nucleotides: TGCAGTGCTGGGCGGGACAGAAAAAATTCACCCCTCCACTTT. Residues: CSAGRDRKNSPLHF.

Concerning this clonotype itself: An end of the junction does not agree with germline; a read error may underlie this. J is TRBJ2-3 and V is TRBV7-7; D remains unclear. The CDR3 extends over 16 amino acids. The germline V gene encodes CDR1 SSHAT and CDR2 FNYEAQ (reference sequence). The CDR3 DNA is TGTGCTAGCAGCCCCGGCGGAGTGAGGAACACAGATACGCAGTATTTT. Translated: CASSPGGVRNTDTQYF. Combining the CDR3 with reference TRBV7-7 and TRBJ2-3 gives the whole variable domain GAGVSQSPRYKVTKRGQDVTLRCDPISSHATLYWYQQALGQGPEFLTYFNYEAQPDKSGLPSDRFSAERPEGSISTLTIQRTEQRDSAMYRCASSPGGVRNTDTQYFGPGTRLTVL.

The genes are TRBV28 and TRBJ2-7; 7 nucleotides match TRBD1. The V and J ends lost 10 bases and 6 bases, in that order; junction bases with no gene match: 3. There are 10 residues in the CDR3. CDR1 is MDHEN, CDR2 SYDVKM, per germline. Written as DNA, the CDR3 is TGTGCCACAACAGGGGTCGAGCAGTACTTC. It codes for CATTGVEQYF.

This clonotype was counted many times. The rearrangement uses TRBV7-2 and TRBJ2-3; maybe TRBD1 (6 bases). Trimming took 6 bases from V and 2 from J, leaving 24 bases between them. The CDR3 has 18 residues. In germline, CDR1 is SGHTA, CDR2 FQGNSA. This CDR3 reads CASSHRGLGAGATDTQYF. CDR3 DNA: TGTGCCAGCAGTCACAGAGGGTTAGGGGCAGGGGCCACAGATACGCAGTATTTT.

This clonotype was counted once. The chain is built from TRBV6-2 or TRBV6-3 and TRBJ1-1; D not certain. The V end lost 2 bases, the J end lost 7 bases, and 5 bases lay between the germline ends. From germline, CDR1 is MNHEY and CDR2 SVGEGT. This CDR3 has 11 residues. This CDR3 reads CASSYRYEAFF. DNA of the CDR3: TGTGCCAGCAGTTACAGGTATGAAGCTTTCTTT.

The sample holds a few counts of this clonotype. J is TRBJ2-2 and V is TRBV27; 12 nucleotides line up with TRBD2. J lost 2 bases, V lost 6 bases, and 13 bases had no gene match. Germline lookup yields CDR1 MNHEY and CDR2 SMNVEV (reference sequence). CDR3 length equals 19 residues. CDR3 in amino acids: CASRMRPTSGGPNTGELFF. The CDR3 nucleotides read TGTGCCAGCAGAATGAGACCGACTAGCGGGGGCCCTAACACCGGGGAGCTGTTTTTT.

At least ten counts were recorded for this clonotype. The chain is built from TRBV7-8 and TRBJ2-7; 7 bases line up with TRBD1. Trimming at V came to 4 bases and at J to 3 bases, leaving 6 bases not matched to a gene. The CDR3 spans 14 residues. The germline CDR1 and CDR2 sequences are SGHVS and FQNEAQ. The CDR3, as DNA: TGTGCCAGCAGCTCACCGGGACAGATCTACGAGCAGTACTTC. It specifies CASSSPGQIYEQYF.

This clonotype appeared a few times. The rearrangement joins TRBV14 to TRBJ2-7; TRBD2 is a possible D gene (6 bases). This CDR3 is built from 14 residues. Germline CDR1 and CDR2: SGHDN and FVKESK. Trimming took 4 bases from V and 6 from J, leaving 16 bases between them. The CDR3 loop reads CASSRGAGSREQYF. The CDR3, as DNA: TGTGCCAGCAGCCGCGGTGCGGGAAGTCGCGAGCAGTACTTC.

The chain is built from TRBV5-4 and TRBJ1-1, with TRBD1 matching 9 bases. V trimming: 5 bases; J trimming: 8 bases; junction bases outside the gene matches: 7. Germline values: CDR1 SGHNT, CDR2 YYREEE (reference sequence). The CDR3 has 13 residues. In nucleotides, the CDR3 is TGTGCCAGCAGTTTTACCGGGACAGGGGAAGCTTTCTTT. This codes for CASSFTGTGEAFF. The variable domain in full, completed from reference TRBV5-4 and TRBJ1-1, reads ETGVTQSPTHLIKTRGQQVTLRCSSQSGHNTVSWYQQALGQGPQFIFQYYREEENGRGNFPPRFSGLQFPNYSSELNVNALELDDSALYLCASSFTGTGEAFFGQGTRLTVV.

This clonotype has a handful of counts. The gene calls are TRBV30 and TRBJ2-1; 8 positions match TRBD1. Germline V gene data show CDR1 as GTSNPN and CDR2 as SVGIG (reference sequence). The CDR3 sequence is 13 residues long. V was clipped by 5 bases and J by 9 bases; unmatched bases: 9. The DNA of the CDR3 is TGTGCCTGGGGGGGACAGGATCACGGTGAGCAGTTCTTC. Amino acids: CAWGGQDHGEQFF.

This clonotype was found many times. The V and J genes are TRBV7-8 and TRBJ1-2, with D possibly matching TRBD1 (6 bases). V gave up 5 bases and J gave up 6 bases, with 10 bases separating them. There are 12 residues in the CDR3. The V gene's germline CDR1 is SGHVS and CDR2 FQNEAQ. CDR3 residues: CASSPNRDGYTF. The CDR3 nucleotides are TGTGCCAGCAGCCCTAACAGGGATGGCTACACCTTC.

V is TRBV2 and J is TRBJ2-1, with 8 bases aligning to TRBD2. The germline V gene encodes CDR1 SNHLY and CDR2 FYNNEI. This CDR3 comprises 13 residues. Trimming cost V 8 bases and J 9 bases; bases outside gene matches: 9. CDR3 sequence reads: CASGSGGRREQFF. The DNA for the CDR3 is TGTGCCAGCGGGAGCGGGGGTCGGCGTGAGCAGTTCTTC.